This is a list of T cell receptor beta chains from one sample in a study of early stage breast cancer tumors. Some clones are missing from TCRdb's copy, which holds only in-frame ones; the method was immunoSEQ multiplex PCR. The table lists thousands of clones, about two thirds of them singletons. Source material: normal breast tissue next to the tumor. The source is a person between 55 and 69 years old with breast cancer. Each CDR3 is given with its conserved first and last residue. Fields, in order: CDR3 DNA, CDR3 protein, J gene, D gene, clone size, V gene. A D gene is named only where the DNA matches it firmly. Some rows mark clone size as missing; the rest say once, few, many or name a class of expanded clone.

CDR3 DNA: TGTGCCAGCAGGGGTGTCGGGGAAGCGCAAGAGACCCAGTACTTC
CDR3 protein: CASRGVGEAQETQYF
J gene: TRBJ2-5
D gene: .
clone size: .
V gene: TRBV7-9

CDR3 DNA: TGTGCCAGCAGCCCGGAGGGGGGGTTCGGGGAGCTGTTTTTT
CDR3 protein: CASSPEGGFGELFF
J gene: TRBJ2-2
D gene: .
clone size: .
V gene: TRBV5-5

CDR3 DNA: TGTGCCTGGAGTGTGGGGGGACCGGGGCCTAAAGATACGCAGTATTTT
CDR3 protein: CAWSVGGPGPKDTQYF
J gene: TRBJ2-3
D gene: .
clone size: .
V gene: TRBV30

CDR3 DNA: TGTGCCAGCAGCTTGAAGGTAGCGGGAGTCAATGAGCAGTTCTTC
CDR3 protein: CASSLKVAGVNEQFF
J gene: TRBJ2-1
D gene: TRBD2
clone size: few
V gene: TRBV5-4

CDR3 DNA: TGCGCCAGCAGTGAGAACAGCTACGAGCAGTACTTC
CDR3 protein: CASSENSYEQYF
J gene: TRBJ2-7
D gene: .
clone size: .
V gene: TRBV10-1

CDR3 DNA: TGCGCCAGCAAGCAGGCAGGGGAAGAGACCCAGTACTTC
CDR3 protein: CASKQAGEETQYF
J gene: TRBJ2-5
D gene: .
clone size: .
V gene: TRBV5-1

CDR3 DNA: TGTGCCAGCAGTGGTAATACAGGGATTAATGAAAAACTGTTTTTT
CDR3 protein: CASSGNTGINEKLFF
J gene: TRBJ1-4
D gene: .
clone size: few
V gene: TRBV2

CDR3 DNA: TGTGCCAGCAGCTTATATTCAGTGGATGTGAGTGAGCAGTTCTTC
CDR3 protein: CASSLYSVDVSEQFF
J gene: TRBJ2-1
D gene: .
clone size: .
V gene: TRBV11-2

CDR3 DNA: TGTGCCAGCAGTGTAGGACAGGGATTCGGCGGGAACTATGGCTACACCTTC
CDR3 protein: CASSVGQGFGGNYGYTF
J gene: TRBJ1-2
D gene: TRBD1
clone size: .
V gene: TRBV6-1

CDR3 DNA: TGTGCCAGCAGCCTGGGAGGGGGGACTAGCGGAGACAATGAGCAGTTCTTC
CDR3 protein: CASSLGGGTSGDNEQFF
J gene: TRBJ2-1
D gene: TRBD2
clone size: .
V gene: TRBV5-4

CDR3 DNA: TGTGCCATCAGAAGCGGGGGGAGCACAGATACGCAGTATTTT
CDR3 protein: CAIRSGGSTDTQYF
J gene: TRBJ2-3
D gene: TRBD2
clone size: once
V gene: TRBV10-3

CDR3 DNA: TGTGCCAGCAGCCCCCTCTGGGGGACCCACTTTTCCTCTAGCACAGATACGCAGTATTTT
CDR3 protein: CASSPLWGTHFSSSTDTQYF
J gene: TRBJ2-3
D gene: .
clone size: .
V gene: TRBV28

CDR3 DNA: TGTGCCAGCAGCTTGGCCGGGGGGTCACCCCTCCACTTT
CDR3 protein: CASSLAGGSPLHF
J gene: TRBJ1-6
D gene: .
clone size: .
V gene: TRBV5-4

CDR3 DNA: TGTGCCAGCAGTTCTACGGGGGGGGGCTATGGCTACACCTTC
CDR3 protein: CASSSTGGGYGYTF
J gene: TRBJ1-2
D gene: .
clone size: .
V gene: TRBV6-5

CDR3 DNA: TGTGCCAGCAGCCTCTGGGGGAACACTGAAGCTTTCTTT
CDR3 protein: CASSLWGNTEAFF
J gene: TRBJ1-1
D gene: .
clone size: .
V gene: TRBV28

CDR3 DNA: TGTGCCAGCAGCTTCGGTCAGGGGGCGAACACAAATGGCTACACCTTC
CDR3 protein: CASSFGQGANTNGYTF
J gene: TRBJ1-2
D gene: TRBD1
clone size: .
V gene: TRBV5-4

CDR3 DNA: TGCGCCAGCAGCTTCACCGCGGGGGACACCTACGAGCAGTACTTC
CDR3 protein: CASSFTAGDTYEQYF
J gene: TRBJ2-7
D gene: .
clone size: .
V gene: TRBV5-1

CDR3 DNA: TGCGCCAGCAGCCTAATAAATGAGCAGTTCTTC
CDR3 protein: CASSLINEQFF
J gene: TRBJ2-1
D gene: .
clone size: .
V gene: TRBV5-1

CDR3 DNA: TGTGCCAGCAGTGATGGGACAGCTTATTATGGCTACACCTTC
CDR3 protein: CASSDGTAYYGYTF
J gene: TRBJ1-2
D gene: TRBD1
clone size: few
V gene: TRBV6-1

CDR3 DNA: TGTGCCAGCCGGGCCAGGGCAGTGAGTGGCTACACCTTC
CDR3 protein: CASRARAVSGYTF
J gene: TRBJ1-2
D gene: .
clone size: .
V gene: TRBV19

CDR3 DNA: TGTGCCAGCTCACCACAGAATGAGCAGTTCTTC
CDR3 protein: CASSPQNEQFF
J gene: TRBJ2-1
D gene: .
clone size: .
V gene: TRBV18

CDR3 DNA: TGTGCCAGCAGCTACGGACCTTTAGCGGCCGGGGAGCTGTTTTTT
CDR3 protein: CASSYGPLAAGELFF
J gene: TRBJ2-2
D gene: .
clone size: .
V gene: TRBV11-1

CDR3 DNA: TGTGCCAGCAGCAAGAGGAGGGACACTGAAGCTTTCTTT
CDR3 protein: CASSKRRDTEAFF
J gene: TRBJ1-1
D gene: .
clone size: .
V gene: TRBV7-8

CDR3 DNA: TGTGCCAGCAGCTTAGGCGGGGGAGGAAACATTCAGTACTTC
CDR3 protein: CASSLGGGGNIQYF
J gene: TRBJ2-4
D gene: TRBD2
clone size: .
V gene: TRBV7-2

CDR3 DNA: TGTGCCAGTACCACGGGCATAGGCCGGGAGACCCAGTACTTC
CDR3 protein: CASTTGIGRETQYF
J gene: TRBJ2-5
D gene: .
clone size: few
V gene: TRBV19

CDR3 DNA: TGTGCCAGCAGCTTAGAGGGCAGGGGGGATGAGCAGTTCTTC
CDR3 protein: CASSLEGRGDEQFF
J gene: TRBJ2-1
D gene: .
clone size: .
V gene: TRBV7-2

CDR3 DNA: TGTGCCAGCTCACGAAACGGCCCCCCCCTGGAGACCCAGTACTTC
CDR3 protein: CASSRNGPPLETQYF
J gene: TRBJ2-5
D gene: .
clone size: .
V gene: TRBV18

CDR3 DNA: TGCAGCGTCCTGACAGGGGTGGACACTGAAGCTTTCTTT
CDR3 protein: CSVLTGVDTEAFF
J gene: TRBJ1-1
D gene: TRBD1
clone size: few
V gene: TRBV29-1

CDR3 DNA: TGTGCCAGCAGCGTAGGTGTCGGGGGCGTTGAGCAGTTCTTC
CDR3 protein: CASSVGVGGVEQFF
J gene: TRBJ2-1
D gene: .
clone size: .
V gene: TRBV9

CDR3 DNA: TGTGCCAGCAGCTCAAAGGATACTTGGCAAGAGACCCAGTACTTC
CDR3 protein: CASSSKDTWQETQYF
J gene: TRBJ2-5
D gene: .
clone size: .
V gene: TRBV5-4

CDR3 DNA: TGTGCCAGCGGTCAGGAGGTCAACTACGAGCAGTACTTC
CDR3 protein: CASGQEVNYEQYF
J gene: TRBJ2-7
D gene: .
clone size: .
V gene: TRBV2

CDR3 DNA: TGTGCCAGCAGCCTAGGGCGCAATCAGCCCCAGCATTTT
CDR3 protein: CASSLGRNQPQHF
J gene: TRBJ1-5
D gene: .
clone size: once
V gene: TRBV27